This T cell receptor beta chain was profiled in a study of blood T cell repertoires in COVID-19. Study at large: The samples span acute and convalescent COVID-19 from the United States, Italy and Spain. PBMCs, B-cell-depleted T cells, or T cells provided the cDNA or gDNA that made up the material.

In the authors' methods: Amplification of reference gene primers was used by the study to estimate nucleated cell counts. Data came from immunoSEQ multiplex PCR; TCRdb stores just in-frame clones and leaves some out. For V, J and clone size, that table is used; D and trimming come from the DNA. There are around 200,000 clones in the sample; approximately 90% occur only once, and less than 0.75% lies in the top ten. The sequence was obtained from a man between 40 and 49 years old with acute or convalescent COVID-19. Input material: peripheral blood.

The CDR3 sequence: CASSWAFSGSYNSPLHF. CDR3 sequence (DNA): TGTGCCAGCAGTTGGGCCTTTTCGGGGTCCTATAATTCACCCCTCCACTTT. The chain couples TRBV27 to TRBJ1-6; D call uncertain. Trimming removed 4 bases at V and 1 base at J, with 14 bases between. CDR1 and CDR2 (germline): MNHEY, SMNVEV (reference sequence). The CDR3 loop spans 17 amino acids.